Detailed here is one T cell receptor beta chain. The antigen remains unidentified. TCRdb's table, derived via immunoSEQ multiplex PCR, lists solely in-frame clones and lacks some. The sample holds about 11,000 clones, over 65% seen once. The time point: 2014-2015 season, pre-vaccination. Blood volume per time point ranged from about 40 to 100 mL. This specimen belongs to a study of follicular helper T cells after annual influenza vaccination. The overall study: Some donors were sampled over the 2013-2014, 2014-2015 and 2015-2016 vaccinations. Study observations and caveats: ICOS+CD38+ cTfh clonality tracked population frequency, and its change tracked circulating plasmablast change.

CDR3 length: 15 amino acids. CDR1 is SGHRS and CDR2 is YFSETQ in the germline V gene. The ends were cut back, 0 bases at V and 3 bases at J, with 12 bases in the middle. This clonotype was sampled from an adult who received the influenza vaccine. The chain employs TRBV5-1 and TRBJ2-5, with a weak D call TRBD2 (7 bases). The specimen was CXCR5- memory CD4+ T cells sorted from blood, collected on the day of influenza vaccination. CDR3 sequence reads: CASSLAGGREETQYF. For the CDR3, the DNA is TGCGCCAGCAGCTTGGCGGGGGGCCGGGAAGAGACCCAGTACTTC.